This entry lists 17 T cell receptor beta chains sequenced from one sample in a study of blood T cell repertoires in COVID-19. This table comes from immunoSEQ multiplex PCR, and its TCRdb copy is limited to in-frame clones, with some not included. Among approximately 200,000 clones listed, 80% to 85% were seen once. The sequencing input was peripheral blood. These receptors originate from a human donor in a cohort sampled during active COVID-19.

This chain uses TRBV4-2 with TRBJ2-7, with 9 bases that match TRBD1. CDR3 length: 13 residues. Trimming took 0 bases from V and 9 from J; bases not matched to a gene: 3. Germline assignment: CDR1 LGHNA and CDR2 YNFKEQ. CDR3 DNA: TGTGCCAGCAGCCAAGATGACAGGGGGGCGCAGTACTTC. Protein sequence: CASSQDDRGAQYF.

The chain couples TRBV30 to TRBJ2-7, with D possibly TRBD2 on 5 matching bases. This CDR3 comprises 13 residues. Germline V gene data show CDR1 as GTSNPN and CDR2 as SVGIG (reference sequence). Trimming shortened V by 0 bases and J by 3 bases, and 9 bases separated the two germline ends. Here the CDR3 reads CAWSVSGNYEQYF. The CDR3 nucleotides read TGTGCCTGGAGTGTATCGGGAAACTACGAGCAGTACTTC. The full variable domain, in which reference TRBV30 and TRBJ2-7 provide the parts outside the CDR3, is SQTIHQWPATLVQPVGSPLSLECTVEGTSNPNLYWYRQAAGRGLQLLFYSVGIGQISSEVPQNLSASRPQDRQFILSSKKLLLSDSGFYLCAWSVSGNYEQYFGPGTRLTVT.

This chain links TRBV25-1 with TRBJ2-7; the match to TRBD2 covers 7 bases. Germline assignment: CDR1 MGHDK and CDR2 SYGVNS. V dropped 2 bases and J dropped 7; count of bases not matched to a gene: 11. This CDR3 has 15 amino acids. The CDR3 reads CASSELAVNAREQYF. The CDR3 nucleotides read TGTGCCAGCAGTGAACTAGCGGTCAACGCCAGGGAGCAGTACTTC.

The V and J genes are TRBV6-5 and TRBJ2-1; tentatively, D is TRBD2 (7 bases). Trimming removed 8 bases from V and 8 bases from J, with 19 bases in between. Germline values: CDR1 MNHEY, CDR2 SVGAGI. This CDR3 has 14 amino acids. CDR3 amino acids: CASGHRRGGDEQFF. CDR3 DNA sequence: TGTGCCAGCGGCCACAGGAGGGGGGGAGATGAGCAGTTCTTC.

The chain employs TRBV28 and TRBJ2-7; 9 bases map to TRBD1. V lost 6 bases and J lost 6; bases outside the gene matches: 6. This CDR3 is 13 amino acids long. Looked up from germline, CDR1 is MDHEN and CDR2 is SYDVKM. CDR3 DNA sequence: TGTGCCAGCAGGGGACAGGGAAGGTCCGAGCAGTACTTC. It is translated as CASRGQGRSEQYF.

The chain links TRBV6-5 to TRBJ1-2; 10 nucleotides align to TRBD1. The junction had 7 bases not matched to a gene; V was cut back by 6 bases and J by 9 bases. CDR1 MNHEY and CDR2 SVGAGI come from the germline V gene. This CDR3 contains 13 residues. The CDR3 reads CASSNRQGASYTF. The CDR3 nucleotides read TGTGCCAGCAGCAACCGACAGGGGGCTAGCTACACCTTC.

This CDR3 is CASSRSPYEQYF. The CDR3 coding sequence is TGTGCCAGCAGCAGAAGCCCCTACGAGCAGTACTTC. The chain carries TRBV7-2 and TRBJ2-7; D gene uncertain. Germline-derived CDR1 and CDR2 are SGHTA and FQGNSA. V was trimmed by 5 bases and J by 2 bases, leaving 7 bases between them. This CDR3 spans 12 amino acids.

As for this clone: One end of the junction varies from germline; a read error may be responsible. The chain links TRBV30 to TRBJ2-7, with D tentatively TRBD1 (6 bases). The CDR3 length is 14 residues. CDR1 and CDR2 from the germline V gene are GTSNPN and SVGIG (reference sequence). In DNA form, the CDR3 reads TGTGCCCGGAGTGTACAGGGTCGCTCCTACGAGCAGTACTTC. This gives the protein CARSVQGRSYEQYF.

This chain connects TRBV5-1 to TRBJ2-7; D might be TRBD2 (6 bases). The CDR3 loop spans 15 amino acids. V dropped 0 bases and J dropped 2 bases, with 12 bases sitting between them. CDR1 SGHRS and CDR2 YFSETQ come from the germline V gene. CDR3: CASSLEAGSPYEQYF. In nucleotides, the CDR3 is TGCGCCAGCAGCTTGGAAGCGGGTTCCCCCTACGAGCAGTACTTC.

This chain links TRBV2 with TRBJ2-7; D may be TRBD1 (5 bases). Per the germline V gene, CDR1 is SNHLY and CDR2 is FYNNEI. This CDR3 comprises 15 residues. V was shortened by 3 bases and J by 3 bases, with 15 bases between the two germline ends. The CDR3 is CASSEEQGSVYEQYF. DNA for the CDR3: TGTGCCAGCAGTGAGGAGCAGGGAAGCGTCTACGAGCAGTACTTC.

This clone was found a few times. This chain links TRBV18 with TRBJ1-5; TRBD1 might be the D (6 bases). CDR1 is KGHSH and CDR2 is LQKENI in the germline V gene. The CDR3 runs 16 residues. Trimming removed 3 bases at V and 0 bases at J, with 12 bases between. CDR3 sequence reads: CASSPLPQGSNQPQHF. CDR3 nucleotide sequence: TGTGCCAGCTCACCCCTCCCACAGGGTAGCAATCAGCCCCAGCATTTT.

The V call is TRBV15, the J call TRBJ2-2; no reliable D call. Germline-derived CDR1 and CDR2 are LNHNV and YYDKDF (reference sequence). This CDR3 has 16 residues. The V end lost 0 bases, the J end lost 4 bases, and 12 bases lay between the germline ends. The CDR3 DNA is TGTGCCACCAGCAGAGATCGAAGGAGACTCACCGGGGAGCTGTTTTTT. It encodes CATSRDRRRLTGELFF.

This clone has only a few counts. V is TRBV25-1 and J is TRBJ2-1, with D uncertain. CDR3 length: 10 amino acids. Germline V CDR1 and CDR2: MGHDK, SYGVNS. Trimming took 6 bases from V and 8 from J, leaving 5 bases between them. The CDR3 DNA reads TGTGCCAGCAGGGGCTATGAGCAGTTCTTC. Protein: CASRGYEQFF. The variable domain in full, completed from reference TRBV25-1 and TRBJ2-1, reads EADIYQTPRYLVIGTGKKITLECSQTMGHDKMYWYQQDPGMELHLIHYSYGVNSTEKGDLSSESTVSRIRTEHFPLTLESARPSHTSQYLCASRGYEQFFGPGTRLTVL.

This chain uses TRBV5-6 with TRBJ1-5; 9 bases match TRBD1. The V gene end was trimmed by 2 bases and the J gene end by 9 bases; junction bases not matched to a gene: 9. CDR3 length equals 15 residues. Germline V gives CDR1 SGHDT, CDR2 YYEEEE. The CDR3 sequence: CASSLSGTGLWPQHF. The CDR3 bases are TGTGCCAGCAGCTTATCCGGGACAGGGCTTTGGCCCCAGCATTTT. Complete variable domain (other parts from reference TRBV5-6 and TRBJ1-5): DAGVTQSPTHLIKTRGQQVTLRCSPKSGHDTVSWYQQALGQGPQFIFQYYEEEERQRGNFPDRFSGHQFPNYSSELNVNALLLGDSALYLCASSLSGTGLWPQHFGDGTRLSIL.

V usage is TRBV4-1 and J usage is TRBJ2-7; 9 bases align to TRBD2. In germline, CDR1 is MGHRA, CDR2 YSYEKL. J gave up 0 bases and V 3 bases, and 3 bases lay outside the gene matches. The CDR3 is 15 amino acids. The CDR3 sequence is CASSHPTSGSYEQYF. CDR3 DNA sequence: TGCGCCAGCAGCCACCCGACTAGCGGCTCCTACGAGCAGTACTTC.

The J gene is TRBJ1-2, the V gene TRBV6-1; 10 bases match TRBD1. The V segment lost 0 bases and the J segment 4 bases; nucleotides outside the gene matches: 2. Germline V CDR1 and CDR2: MNHNS, SASEGT. This CDR3 region has 15 residues. The CDR3 coding sequence is TGTGCCAGCAGTGAAGCGAGGACAGGGGGCTATGGCTACACCTTC. Its translation: CASSEARTGGYGYTF.

The J gene is TRBJ1-4, the V gene TRBV3-1 (or the pseudogene TRBV3-2), with D perhaps matching TRBD1 (6 bases). V lost 2 bases and J 0 bases, leaving 7 bases between the germline ends. The CDR3 consists of 15 residues. Germline CDR1 and CDR2: LGHDT and YNNKEL (reference sequence). DNA for the CDR3: TGTGCCAGCAGCCAAAACAGGGCAACTAATGAAAAACTGTTTTTT. Encoded protein: CASSQNRATNEKLFF.